The 12 T cell receptor beta chains below all came from one sample that was sequenced in a study of beta chain features in type 1 diabetes. Reverse transcription of all isolated RNA meant that expressed TCRB transcripts were sequenced. Only in-frame clones appear in the TCRdb table, and some are missing; sequencing was by immunoSEQ multiplex PCR. The table lists 250,000 or so clones, 20% of them singletons, with 0.028% in the top ten. Overall study results and limits: All four CD4+ subsets from Type 1 diabetes patients carried moderately but significantly shorter TCRB CDR3s.

The antigens for these receptors are not known. The sample comprised naive CD4+ T cells from blood. The receptor source for this set is a woman in her thirties or forties with type 1 diabetes.

The chain joins TRBV5-5 to TRBJ2-1; the match to TRBD1 covers 7 bases. CDR3 length equals 15 residues. The V gene's germline CDR1 is SGHKS and CDR2 YYEKEE (reference sequence). V was pared by 0 bases and J by 5 bases, with 5 bases of the junction left unmatched. CDR3 amino acids: CASSLEGQNNNEQFF. CDR3 in DNA: TGTGCCAGCAGCTTGGAGGGACAGAATAACAATGAGCAGTTCTTC.

CDR3 amino acids: CASRSSYEQYF. The CDR3 nucleotides are TGTGCCAGCAGGAGCTCCTACGAGCAGTACTTC. The genes are TRBV28 and TRBJ2-7; D ambiguous. Germline CDR1 and CDR2: MDHEN and SYDVKM. The CDR3 contains 11 residues. Trimming pared 6 bases from V and 0 bases from J, leaving 3 bases between.

This clone turned up a few times. The CDR3 loop reads CASSLGENTEAFF. DNA for the CDR3: TGTGCCAGTAGTCTCGGTGAGAACACTGAAGCTTTCTTT. This sequence joins TRBV19 and TRBJ1-1; D gene unclear. The CDR3 runs to 13 residues. The germline V gene has CDR1 LNHDA and CDR2 SQIVND (reference sequence). Trimming took off 5 bases at V and 1 base at J, with 8 bases between the two ends.

The rearrangement uses TRBV7-3 and TRBJ2-7; a possible D gene is TRBD1 (5 bases). Trimming cost V 2 bases and J 4 bases, with 9 bases left between them. Germline V CDR1 and CDR2: SGHTA, FQGTGA. CDR3 length: 13 amino acids. CDR3 residues: CASSLGREYEQYF. The CDR3 nucleotides read TGTGCCAGCAGCTTAGGCAGGGAATACGAGCAGTACTTC.

This clone was seen a few times. The chain is built from TRBV29-1 and TRBJ2-2, with a tentative D call TRBD1 (5 bases). Germline assignment: CDR1 SQVTM and CDR2 ANQGSEA. This CDR3 is built from 12 residues. The chain's CDR3 is CCFQGNTGELFF. The CDR3 DNA sequence: TGCTGCTTCCAGGGGAACACCGGGGAGCTGTTTTTT.

This chain links TRBV7-9 with TRBJ1-1, with 7 bases identical to TRBD1. Germline loops: CDR1 SEHNR, CDR2 FQNEAQ (reference sequence). Losses at the gene ends were 3 bases for V and 5 bases for J; bases not matched to a gene: 3. This CDR3 is built from 13 residues. The CDR3 spells CASSFDRDTEAFF. The DNA for the CDR3 is TGTGCCAGCAGCTTTGACAGGGATACTGAAGCTTTCTTT.

This clone was seen only a few times. The chain uses TRBV9 and TRBJ1-3, with TRBD1 identical over 7 bases. CDR1 and CDR2 (germline): SGDLS, YYNGEE. With V trimmed by 0 bases and J by 7 bases, 7 bases remained unmatched. The CDR3 totals 15 residues. The CDR3 region is CASSVGGTAQNTIYF. The CDR3 region has the DNA TGTGCCAGCAGCGTAGGTGGGACAGCTCAGAACACCATATATTTT.

This chain joins TRBV7-6 and TRBJ1-1, with D hard to call. Trimming stripped 2 bases from V and 1 base from J, with 5 bases between. In germline, CDR1 is SGHVS, CDR2 FNYEAQ. CDR3 size: 13 residues. The CDR3 DNA reads as TGTGCCAGCAGCTTAACCGGGAACACTGAAGCTTTCTTT. Translation: CASSLTGNTEAFF.

This clone was seen repeatedly, ten times or more. The chain has TRBV19 and TRBJ1-5; 7 bases agree with TRBD1. The trim removed 5 bases at V and 5 bases at J, leaving 12 bases unmatched. Germline-derived CDR1 and CDR2 are LNHDA and SQIVND (reference sequence). The length of the CDR3 is 16 residues. The CDR3 DNA follows: TGTGCCAGTAGTGCCGGCGACAGGGTTCTGTATCAGCCCCAGCATTTT. Its protein product is CASSAGDRVLYQPQHF. The variable domain in full, with the rest retrieved from reference TRBV19 and TRBJ1-5, is DGGITQSPKYLFRKEGQNVTLSCEQNLNHDAMYWYRQDPGQGLRLIYYSQIVNDFQKGDIAEGYSVSREKKESFPLTVTSAQKNPTAFYLCASSAGDRVLYQPQHFGDGTRLSIL.

The chain carries TRBV6-5 and TRBJ2-7; 7 positions match TRBD1. J was trimmed by 1 base and V by 7 bases; bases with no gene match: 7. CDR1 MNHEY and CDR2 SVGAGI come from the germline V gene. The CDR3 sequence is 14 residues long. CDR3 in amino acids: CASIPTGSSYEQYF. In nucleotides, the CDR3 is TGTGCCAGCATCCCGACAGGGTCGTCCTACGAGCAGTACTTC.

The V and J genes are TRBV28 and TRBJ1-6; 9 bases align to TRBD1. This CDR3 is 16 amino acids long. Looked up from germline, CDR1 is MDHEN and CDR2 is SYDVKM. V was clipped by 3 bases and J by 6 bases; unmatched bases: 6. The CDR3 protein is CASSFQRTGANSPLHF. CDR3 nucleotide sequence: TGTGCCAGCAGTTTCCAACGGACAGGGGCTAATTCACCCCTCCACTTT.

This clone has just a few counts. The CDR3 DNA follows: TGTGCCAGCAGCAAGAGCGGGCAGGTCTTGCTAGCCAAAAACATTCAGTACTTC. Protein sequence: CASSKSGQVLLAKNIQYF. The chain uses TRBV21-1 and TRBJ2-4; TRBD2, as called in the table, went unchecked against the DNA. TRBV21-1 is flagged as a pseudogene. This CDR3 contains 18 residues.